This T cell receptor beta chain was sequenced for a study of CD8 T cells in Susac syndrome. TEMRA cells were FACS-enriched, unlike CD8+ and CD4+ T cells, which were negatively isolated. CDR1 and CDR2 from the germline V gene are SNHLY and FYNNEI. The length of the CDR3 is 15 residues. The V end was cut by 3 bases, the J end by 2 bases, with 12 bases between. Random hexamers primed reverse transcription of 0.5 to 1 ug RNA. TCRdb recomputed calls from the immunoSEQ multiplex PCR reads with MiXCR, one row per CDR3 protein. The sample consists of 100,000 or so distinct CDR3 sequences, nearly 97% of them appearing once.

Material: CD8+ T cells from PBMCs. The V gene is TRBV2, the J gene TRBJ2-3; no clear D. The receptor was isolated from a human donor with Susac syndrome. CDR3 protein: CASSEDPTPTDTQYF. CDR3 bases: TGTGCCAGCAGTGAGGACCCGACACCCACAGATACGCAGTATTTT. The whole variable domain, remainder taken from reference TRBV2 and TRBJ2-3, is EPEVTQTPSHQVTQMGQEVILRCVPISNHLYFYWYRQILGQKVEFLVSFYNNEISEKSEIFDDQFSVERPDGSNFTLKIRSTKLEDSAMYFCASSEDPTPTDTQYFGPGTRLTVL.